This T cell receptor (beta chain) was found in a study of T cells in Graves' hyperthyroidism and ophthalmopathy. RNA transcripts gave rise to amplified TCR beta CDR3 regions. The HTBI primer set served for first-round RT-PCR of the TCR CDR3. TCRdb re-called the multiplex PCR reads through MiXCR, storing one row per CDR3 protein. The sample records about 740,000 distinct CDR3 sequences, about 14% being singletons. Germline V gives CDR1 MNHEY, CDR2 SVGAGI. This CDR3 is 16 amino acids long. This clonotype appeared many times. An end of the junction does not agree with germline; a read error may underlie this.

This rearrangement joins TRBV6-5 to TRBJ1-4; TRBD1 matches 8 bases. Sequencing was carried out using blood. The origin of this receptor is a young woman with Graves' hyperthyroidism. CDR3 coding DNA: TGTGCCAGCAGTAACTCTCCGGGACAGGCTAATGAAAAACTGTTTTTT. It yields the protein CASSNSPGQANEKLFF.